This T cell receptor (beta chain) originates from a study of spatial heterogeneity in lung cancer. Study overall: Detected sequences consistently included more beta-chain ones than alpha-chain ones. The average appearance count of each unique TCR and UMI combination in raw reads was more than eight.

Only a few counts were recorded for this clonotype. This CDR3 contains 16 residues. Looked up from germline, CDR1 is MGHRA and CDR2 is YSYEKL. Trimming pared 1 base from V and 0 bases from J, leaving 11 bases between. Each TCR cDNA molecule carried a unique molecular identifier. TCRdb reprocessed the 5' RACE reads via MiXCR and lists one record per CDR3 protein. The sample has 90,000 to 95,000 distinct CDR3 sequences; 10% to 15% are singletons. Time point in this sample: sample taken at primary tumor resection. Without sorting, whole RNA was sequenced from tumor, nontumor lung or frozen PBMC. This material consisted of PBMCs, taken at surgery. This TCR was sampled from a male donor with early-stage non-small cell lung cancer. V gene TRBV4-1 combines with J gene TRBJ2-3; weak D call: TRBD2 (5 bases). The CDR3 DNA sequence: TGCGCCAGCAGCCAAGGTCGCGGGCGTAGCACAGATACGCAGTATTTT. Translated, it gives CASSQGRGRSTDTQYF.